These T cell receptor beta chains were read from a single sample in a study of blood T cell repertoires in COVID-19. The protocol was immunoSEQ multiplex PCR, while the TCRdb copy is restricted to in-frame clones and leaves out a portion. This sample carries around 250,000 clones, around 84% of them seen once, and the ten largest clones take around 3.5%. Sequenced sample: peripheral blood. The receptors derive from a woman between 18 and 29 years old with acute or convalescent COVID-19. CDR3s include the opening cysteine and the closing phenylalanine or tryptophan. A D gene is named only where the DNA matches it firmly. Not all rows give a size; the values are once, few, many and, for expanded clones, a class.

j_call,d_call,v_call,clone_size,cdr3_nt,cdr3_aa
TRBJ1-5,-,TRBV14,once,TGTGCCAGCAGCCGGATGACAGGAGAACGACATAGCAATCAGCCCCAGCATTTT,CASSRMTGERHSNQPQHF
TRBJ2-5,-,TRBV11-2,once,TGTGCCAGCAGCTTAGATTGGTTAGCTCCTCAAGAGACCCAGTACTTC,CASSLDWLAPQETQYF
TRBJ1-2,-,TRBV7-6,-,TGTGCCAGCAGTCACACAGGGTCGGGTGGCTACACCTTC,CASSHTGSGGYTF
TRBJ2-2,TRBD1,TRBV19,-,TGTGCCACCAAGCCCCACAGGGGGCCCGGGGAGCTGTTTTTT,CATKPHRGPGELFF
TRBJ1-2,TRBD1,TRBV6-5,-,TGTGCCAGCAGAAATGGACAGGGAATCGGTGGCTACACCTTC,CASRNGQGIGGYTF
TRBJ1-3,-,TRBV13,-,TGTGCCAGCAGCTTTTATATTTGGACAGAGAGCTCTGGAAACACCATATATTTT,CASSFYIWTESSGNTIYF
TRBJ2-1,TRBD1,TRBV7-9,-,TGTGCCAGCAGCTTACGCCGGGACAGGCCCTACAATGAGCAGTTCTTC,CASSLRRDRPYNEQFF
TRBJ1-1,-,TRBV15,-,TGTGCCACCAGCAGAGCCGGCCGACGGGGTGAAGCTTTCTTT,CATSRAGRRGEAFF
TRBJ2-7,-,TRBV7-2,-,TGTGCCAGCAGCTTAGGTCCGACAGCGGGCGAGCAGTACTTC,CASSLGPTAGEQYF
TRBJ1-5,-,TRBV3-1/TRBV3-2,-,TGTGCCAGCAGCGAATGGACCAGGGGAAAGGGCCTTAAGCAGCCCCAGCATTTT,CASSEWTRGKGLKQPQHF
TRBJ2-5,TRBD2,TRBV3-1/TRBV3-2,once,TGTGCCAGCAGCCAAGGACTAGCGGGAGTGGAGACCCAGTACTTC,CASSQGLAGVETQYF
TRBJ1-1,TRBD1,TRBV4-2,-,TGTGCCAGCAGCCACGACAGGGCGGGCGTGGGGATGAACACTGAAGCTTTCTTT,CASSHDRAGVGMNTEAFF
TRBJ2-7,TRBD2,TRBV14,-,TGTGCCAGCAGCGAACTAGCGGGAGGTTCCCACGAGCAGTACTTC,CASSELAGGSHEQYF
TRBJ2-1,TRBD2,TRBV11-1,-,TGTGCCAGCAGCTCATTTGCGGCGGGAGGGAAAAATGAGCAGTTCTTC,CASSSFAAGGKNEQFF
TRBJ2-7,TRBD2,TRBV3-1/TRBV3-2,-,TGTGCCAGCAGCCATAGGCGGGAGTCCCACGAGCAGTACTTC,CASSHRRESHEQYF
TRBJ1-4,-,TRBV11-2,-,TGTGCCAGCAGCTTAACCTCCGGGAAGGGTGAAAAACTGTTTTTT,CASSLTSGKGEKLFF
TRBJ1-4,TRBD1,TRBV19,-,TGTGCCAGTAGTATCCCAGGGGGTTATGAAAAACTGTTTTTT,CASSIPGGYEKLFF
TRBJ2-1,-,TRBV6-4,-,TGTGCCAGCAGTGTACTCCCCTACAATGAGCAGTTCTTC,CASSVLPYNEQFF
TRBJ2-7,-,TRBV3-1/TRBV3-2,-,TGTGCCAGCTCCCTCTCCCAGGGTGGGCAGTACTTC,CASSLSQGGQYF
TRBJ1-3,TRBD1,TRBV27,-,TGTGCCAGCAGTCTAGGGACAGGGGGGACAAACACCATATATTTT,CASSLGTGGTNTIYF
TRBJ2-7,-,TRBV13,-,TGTGCCAGCAGCTTAGTTCTTATCCCGGACGAGCAGTACTTC,CASSLVLIPDEQYF
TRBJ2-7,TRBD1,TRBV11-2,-,TGTGCCAGCAGCGTAAATCCGACGTGGGACAGGGGGGGCAACGAGCAGTACTTC,CASSVNPTWDRGGNEQYF
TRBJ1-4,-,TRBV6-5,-,TGTGCCAGCTGTCGAGGATTCGACAATGAAAAACTGTTTTTT,CASCRGFDNEKLFF
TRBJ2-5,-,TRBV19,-,TGTGCCAGTAGTATAAACCGGGAGACCCAGTACTTC,CASSINRETQYF
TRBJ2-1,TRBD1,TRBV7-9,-,TGTGCCAGCAGCCTTTATACAGGGGGGAGCTCCTACAATGAGCAGTTCTTC,CASSLYTGGSSYNEQFF
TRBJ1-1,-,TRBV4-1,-,TGCGCCAGCAGCCAAGATTTTCCGGGGGGGAACACTGAAGCTTTCTTT,CASSQDFPGGNTEAFF
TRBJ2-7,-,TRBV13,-,TGTGCCAGCAGCCCACCAACCCCTAGACTAGTCGGGTCCTACGAGCAGTACTTC,CASSPPTPRLVGSYEQYF
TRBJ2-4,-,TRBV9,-,TGTGCCAGCAGCGGAACCGCCGGGGTTGACATTCAGTACTTC,CASSGTAGVDIQYF
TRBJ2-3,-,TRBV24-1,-,TGTGCCACCAGGCACCGCGGACAGCCTCGGAGCACAGATACGCAGTATTTT,CATRHRGQPRSTDTQYF
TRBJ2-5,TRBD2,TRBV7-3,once,TGTGCCAGCAGCTCGGGACTAGCGCCAGAGACCCAGTACTTC,CASSSGLAPETQYF
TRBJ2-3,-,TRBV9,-,TGTGCCAGCAGCGTAGTGACTACTTTAACAGATACGCAGTATTTT,CASSVVTTLTDTQYF
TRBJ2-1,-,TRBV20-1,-,TGCAGTGTTCCGGGGTGGGATGAGCAGTTCTTC,CSVPGWDEQFF
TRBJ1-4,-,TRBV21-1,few,TGTGCCAGCAGCAACCGGTCAACTAATGAAAAACTGTTTTTT,CASSNRSTNEKLFF
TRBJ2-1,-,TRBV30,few,TGTGCCTGGAGTGATCTTTTTTCAGGGGCCAATGAGCAGTTCTTC,CAWSDLFSGANEQFF
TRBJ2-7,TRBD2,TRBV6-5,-,TGTGCCAGCACGAAGACTAGCGGGGCTTACGAGCAGTACTTC,CASTKTSGAYEQYF
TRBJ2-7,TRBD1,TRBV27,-,TGTGCCAGCAGTGGACCCACGCAACGAATCGGACAGGGCCTCTCCTACGAGCAGTACTTC,CASSGPTQRIGQGLSYEQYF
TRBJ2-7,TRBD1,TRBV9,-,TGTGCCAGCAGCGCCGGACAGGGGGGCTACGAGCAGTACTTC,CASSAGQGGYEQYF
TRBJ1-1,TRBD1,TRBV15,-,TGTGCCACCAGCCCGAGACAGGGGGCGAGGGACACTGAAGCTTTCTTT,CATSPRQGARDTEAFF
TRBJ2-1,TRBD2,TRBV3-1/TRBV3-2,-,TGTGCCAGCAGCTTCCAACCTGGCGGGAGTGGGAATGAGCAGTTCTTC,CASSFQPGGSGNEQFF
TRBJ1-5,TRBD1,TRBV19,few,TGTGCCAGTAGTACGACAGGGGACGGCAATCAGCCCCAGCATTTT,CASSTTGDGNQPQHF
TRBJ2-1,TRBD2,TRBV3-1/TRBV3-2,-,TGTGCCAGCAGCCGGACTAGCGGGATTGATTACAATGAGCAGTTCTTC,CASSRTSGIDYNEQFF
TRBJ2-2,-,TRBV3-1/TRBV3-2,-,TGTGCCAGCAGCCCCTCGACTAGGACCGGGGAGCTGTTTTTT,CASSPSTRTGELFF
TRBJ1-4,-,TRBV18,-,TGTGCCAGCTCACCAAGGGGTGGGACTAATGAAAAACTGTTTTTT,CASSPRGGTNEKLFF
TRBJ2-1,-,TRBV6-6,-,TGTGCCAGCAGTTACCCTACAGGGAGCAATGAGCAGTTCTTC,CASSYPTGSNEQFF
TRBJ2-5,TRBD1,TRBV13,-,TGTGCCAGCAGCTTTGGGGACAGGGGGCAGGAGACCCAGTACTTC,CASSFGDRGQETQYF
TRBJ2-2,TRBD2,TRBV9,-,TGTGCCAGCAGCGAAGGGACTAGCGGTACCGGGGAGCTGTTTTTT,CASSEGTSGTGELFF
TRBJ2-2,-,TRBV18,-,TGTGCCAGCTCACCGGAGCTAGTCGCGAACACCGGGGAGCTGTTTTTT,CASSPELVANTGELFF
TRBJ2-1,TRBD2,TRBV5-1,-,TGCGCCAGCAGCTTGGAGACTAGCGGGAGGGCCAATGAGCAGTTCTTC,CASSLETSGRANEQFF
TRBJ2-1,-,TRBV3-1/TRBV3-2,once,TGTGCCAGCAGCCAACAGACTAGCTACAATGAGCAGTTCTTC,CASSQQTSYNEQFF
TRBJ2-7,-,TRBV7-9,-,TGTGCCAGCAGCCCCTTGGCGGGTTCCTACGAGCAGTACTTC,CASSPLAGSYEQYF